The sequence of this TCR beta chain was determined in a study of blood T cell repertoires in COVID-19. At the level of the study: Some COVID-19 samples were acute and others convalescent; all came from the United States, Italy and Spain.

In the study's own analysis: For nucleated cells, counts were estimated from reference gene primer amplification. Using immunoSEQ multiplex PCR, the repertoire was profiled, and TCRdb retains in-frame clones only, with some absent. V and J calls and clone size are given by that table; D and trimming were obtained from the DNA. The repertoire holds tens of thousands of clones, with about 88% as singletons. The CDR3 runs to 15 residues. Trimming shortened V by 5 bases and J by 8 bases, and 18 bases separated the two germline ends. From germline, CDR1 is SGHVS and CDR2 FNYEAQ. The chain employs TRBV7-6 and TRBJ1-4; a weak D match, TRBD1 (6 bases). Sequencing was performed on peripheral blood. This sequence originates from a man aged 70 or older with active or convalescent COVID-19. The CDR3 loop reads CASSPTHRASEKLFF. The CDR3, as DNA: TGTGCCAGCAGCCCAACCCACAGGGCGTCGGAAAAACTGTTTTTT.